The 22 T cell receptor beta chains presented below share a single source sample, sequenced in a study of OX40 agonist ivuxolimab in advanced cancers. Sequencing used immunoSEQ multiplex PCR; TCRdb keeps in-frame clones, though not all of them. This sample has 65,000 to 95,000 clones, with around 83% found just once. The starting material was CD4+ or CD8+ T cells sorted from blood, obtained in a trial of the OX40 agonist ivuxolimab. The source is an adult with an advanced solid tumor such as melanoma, head and neck, liver or kidney cancer.

This chain joins TRBV9 and TRBJ1-5; no clear D gene. The CDR3 spans 14 residues. The V gene lost 0 bases and the J gene lost 7 bases, with 11 bases spanning the gap. Germline CDR1 is SGDLS and CDR2 is YYNGEE. In DNA form, the CDR3 reads TGTGCCAGCAGCGTAGGTGTGGGCGGGCAGCCCCAGCATTTT. Its translation is CASSVGVGGQPQHF.

The rearrangement links TRBV2 to TRBJ1-1; 8 bases are a match to TRBD1. CDR1 is SNHLY, CDR2 FYNNEI, per germline. The ends lost 7 bases at V and 0 bases at J; junction bases unmatched: 7. The CDR3 spans 15 residues. CDR3 amino acids: CASTQGAAMNTEAFF. For the CDR3, the DNA is TGTGCCAGCACGCAGGGGGCTGCCATGAACACTGAAGCTTTCTTT. The complete variable domain, with remaining parts taken from reference TRBV2 and TRBJ1-1, reads EPEVTQTPSHQVTQMGQEVILRCVPISNHLYFYWYRQILGQKVEFLVSFYNNEISEKSEIFDDQFSVERPDGSNFTLKIRSTKLEDSAMYFCASTQGAAMNTEAFFGQGTRLTVV.

The rearrangement uses TRBV5-4 and TRBJ2-1; TRBD1 is a possible D gene (5 bases). Germline loops: CDR1 SGHNT, CDR2 YYREEE (reference sequence). The CDR3 runs to 13 residues. Trimming left V 5 bases short and J 5 bases short, with 11 bases between. The CDR3 DNA reads as TGTGCCAGCAGTTCCAGGGTGCACAATGAGCAGTTCTTC. It codes for CASSSRVHNEQFF. Using reference TRBV5-4 and TRBJ2-1 for the parts outside the CDR3, the full variable domain is ETGVTQSPTHLIKTRGQQVTLRCSSQSGHNTVSWYQQALGQGPQFIFQYYREEENGRGNFPPRFSGLQFPNYSSELNVNALELDDSALYLCASSSRVHNEQFFGPGTRLTVL.

V and J are TRBV6-5 and TRBJ1-2, with 7 nucleotides matching TRBD1. V was clipped by 2 bases and J by 2 bases; unmatched bases: 5. Germline values: CDR1 MNHEY, CDR2 SVGAGI. This CDR3 comprises 15 residues. The CDR3 bases are TGTGCCAGCAGTTACGGCCAGGGGGTGAACTATGGCTACACCTTC. It specifies CASSYGQGVNYGYTF.

This clone showed up just a few times. The chain has TRBV27 and TRBJ2-2; D remains ambiguous. CDR3 length: 15 residues. Trimming left V 2 bases short and J 4 bases short, with 11 bases between. The germline gives CDR1 MNHEY, CDR2 SMNVEV (reference sequence). The CDR3 DNA reads as TGTGCCAGCAGTTTAACGCCGGAAGTCACCGGGGAGCTGTTTTTT. Its translation: CASSLTPEVTGELFF.

V usage is TRBV11-3 and J usage is TRBJ2-7, with unresolved D. Per germline, CDR1 SGHNT and CDR2 YENEEA. The germline V and J ends were trimmed by 6 bases and 4 bases, with 10 bases remaining between them. The CDR3 has 12 amino acids. The CDR3 region is CASSPNTYEQYF. Written as DNA, the CDR3 is TGTGCCAGCAGTCCCAATACTTACGAGCAGTACTTC. The full variable domain, its missing parts supplied by reference TRBV11-3 and TRBJ2-7, is EAGVVQSPRYKIIEKKQPVAFWCNPISGHNTLYWYLQNLGQGPELLIRYENEEAVDDSQLPKDRFSAERLKGVDSTLKIQPAELGDSAVYLCASSPNTYEQYFGPGTRLTVT.

The J gene is TRBJ1-4, the V gene TRBV30; D unclear. Deletions cut 4 bases from V and 0 bases from J, with 6 bases between. The CDR3 extends over 13 amino acids. CDR1 GTSNPN and CDR2 SVGIG come from the germline V gene (reference sequence). CDR3 DNA: TGTGCCTGGAATAAAGCAACTAATGAAAAACTGTTTTTT. This sequence encodes CAWNKATNEKLFF. Variable domain in full (rest from reference TRBV30 and TRBJ1-4): SQTIHQWPATLVQPVGSPLSLECTVEGTSNPNLYWYRQAAGRGLQLLFYSVGIGQISSEVPQNLSASRPQDRQFILSSKKLLLSDSGFYLCAWNKATNEKLFFGSGTQLSVL.

This sequence joins TRBV11-3 and TRBJ2-7, with D perhaps matching TRBD1 or TRBD2 (6 bases each). This CDR3 has 16 amino acids. Germline V gene sequence: CDR1 SGHNT, CDR2 YENEEA. V was pared by 4 bases and J by 1 base, with 17 bases between. Here the CDR3 DNA reads TGTGCCAGCAGCTCCCAGGGGAGGACAGAGTCCTACGAGCAGTACTTC. This gives the protein CASSSQGRTESYEQYF.

This clone appeared a few times. The chain couples TRBV11-2 to TRBJ1-1; maybe TRBD1 (5 bases). Germline V gene sequence: CDR1 SGHAT, CDR2 FQNNGV. The CDR3 loop spans 14 amino acids. V was cut by 1 base and J by 1 base, with 7 bases left in between. Written as DNA, the CDR3 is TGTGCCAGCAGCTTAGCAACAGGGAACACTGAAGCTTTCTTT. Protein: CASSLATGNTEAFF.

This clone is medium-sized within its sample. The chain is built from TRBV5-1 and TRBJ2-3; 9 bases are a match to TRBD2. Per germline, CDR1 SGHRS and CDR2 YFSETQ. The ends lost 0 bases at V and 0 bases at J; junction bases unmatched: 14. The CDR3 is 20 residues long. The CDR3 reads CASSLARGLAGELSTDTQYF. For the CDR3, the DNA is TGCGCCAGCAGCTTGGCCCGTGGATTAGCGGGGGAGCTAAGCACAGATACGCAGTATTTT. The variable domain in full, completed from reference TRBV5-1 and TRBJ2-3, reads KAGVTQTPRYLIKTRGQQVTLSCSPISGHRSVSWYQQTPGQGLQFLFEYFSETQRNKGNFPGRFSGRQFSNSRSEMNVSTLELGDSALYLCASSLARGLAGELSTDTQYFGPGTRLTVL.

The chain joins TRBV10-3 to TRBJ1-1; D remains ambiguous. Trimming left V 2 bases short and J 1 base short, with 8 bases between. Germline V lookup: CDR1 ENHRY, CDR2 SYGVKD. This CDR3 region has 14 residues. CDR3 sequence: CAISERAENTEAFF. The CDR3 DNA reads as TGTGCCATCAGTGAGCGGGCGGAGAACACTGAAGCTTTCTTT.

This clone was observed once. The missing conserved phenylalanine or tryptophan at the end of this CDR3 makes a read error likely. This sequence joins TRBV9 and TRBJ1-5; D is unclear. Germline CDR1 is SGDLS and CDR2 is YYNGEE. The CDR3 sequence is 12 residues long. Trimming took 3 bases from V and 5 from J, leaving 6 bases between them. CDR3 DNA: TGTGCCAGCAGCGACGGAGATCAGCCCCAGCATCTT. Translating gives CASSDGDQPQHL.

The V and J genes are TRBV4-2 and TRBJ1-1; 7 positions match TRBD1. CDR1 is LGHNA, CDR2 YNFKEQ, per germline. V was pared by 4 bases and J by 7 bases, with 12 bases of the junction left unmatched. CDR3 size: 15 residues. The CDR3 region is CASSPLAGGEGEAFF. The CDR3 region has the DNA TGTGCCAGCAGCCCTTTGGCAGGGGGAGAGGGTGAAGCTTTCTTT.

This clone showed up just a few times. The chain employs TRBV2 and TRBJ2-7; D call uncertain. This CDR3 is 11 amino acids long. Between the trimmed V and J ends, which lost 8 bases and 5 bases, there was a span of 10 bases. Germline-derived CDR1 and CDR2 are SNHLY and FYNNEI. The CDR3 nucleotides read TGTGCCAGCTCCCTGGGCCACGAGCAGTACTTC. Translation: CASSLGHEQYF.

V gene TRBV5-4 combines with J gene TRBJ2-1; TRBD1 aligns across 7 bases. The CDR3 totals 14 residues. Germline-derived CDR1 and CDR2 are SGHNT and YYREEE (reference sequence). Trimming took 3 bases from V and 4 from J; bases not matched to a gene: 4. The CDR3 DNA is TGTGCCAGCAGCTCTTGGGACAGATACAATGAGCAGTTCTTC. Its translation is CASSSWDRYNEQFF.

This clone was seen once. The chain uses TRBV5-6 and TRBJ2-2; D gene ambiguous. This CDR3 is built from 15 residues. The germline CDR1 and CDR2 sequences are SGHDT and YYEEEE. Trimming took 0 bases from V and 3 from J, leaving 9 bases between them. CDR3 residues: CASSLAQTHTGELFF. CDR3 in DNA: TGTGCCAGCAGCTTGGCCCAGACTCACACCGGGGAGCTGTTTTTT.

The CDR3 loop reads CASSYLLAGATDTQYF. The CDR3 DNA sequence: TGTGCCAGCAGTTACCTGCTAGCGGGGGCCACAGATACGCAGTATTTT. This chain links TRBV6-5 with TRBJ2-3; 10 bases are a match to TRBD2. Germline V CDR1 and CDR2: MNHEY, SVGAGI. This CDR3 contains 16 residues. V was clipped by 2 bases and J by 2 bases; unmatched bases: 4.

This clone came up a few times. V and J are TRBV4-1 and TRBJ2-7; 7 bases map to TRBD1. Looked up from germline, CDR1 is MGHRA and CDR2 is YSYEKL. With V trimmed by 6 bases and J by 6 bases, 11 bases remained unmatched. CDR3 size: 14 residues. As DNA, the CDR3 is TGCGCCAGCAGAAACCCGGGACAGAGAACCGAGCAGTACTTC. Amino acid sequence: CASRNPGQRTEQYF.

The rearrangement links TRBV6-1 to TRBJ1-5; TRBD1 aligns across 7 bases. This CDR3 has 13 amino acids. V lost 6 bases, J lost 6 bases, and 5 bases stayed unmatched. Germline V gene data show CDR1 as MNHNS and CDR2 as SASEGT. Written as DNA, the CDR3 is TGTGCCAGCAGCGACCAGGGGGGTCAGCCCCAGCATTTT. This gives the protein CASSDQGGQPQHF.

The CDR3 is CASGGQGSSGANVLTF. CDR3 in DNA: TGCGCCAGCGGCGGACAGGGCTCATCTGGGGCCAACGTCCTGACTTTC. The V call is TRBV5-1, the J call TRBJ2-6; 8 bases line up with TRBD1. CDR3 size: 16 residues. Looked up from germline, CDR1 is SGHRS and CDR2 is YFSETQ. Trimming took 7 bases from V and 1 from J; bases not matched to a gene: 7.

The CDR3 is CASSQSGGYQETQYF. The CDR3 bases are TGCGCCAGCAGCCAAAGCGGGGGTTACCAAGAGACCCAGTACTTC. V is TRBV4-1 and J is TRBJ2-5, with 8 bases lining up with TRBD2. CDR1 MGHRA and CDR2 YSYEKL come from the germline V gene. This CDR3 region has 15 residues. Trimming cost V 2 bases and J 0 bases; bases outside gene matches: 2.

The chain has TRBV30 and TRBJ2-3; 7 bases fit TRBD2. The V segment lost 2 bases and the J segment 4 bases; nucleotides outside the gene matches: 3. CDR1 GTSNPN and CDR2 SVGIG come from the germline V gene (reference sequence). This CDR3 contains 13 residues. Here the CDR3 reads CAWSSGVADTQYF. In DNA, the CDR3 is TGTGCCTGGAGTAGCGGGGTCGCAGATACGCAGTATTTT.